This paragraph reports one TCR beta chain. The assay was immunoSEQ multiplex PCR, and TCRdb's table has in-frame clones only and misses some. The repertoire holds approximately 200,000 clones, with 70% to 90% as singletons. These data come from a study of blood T cell repertoires in COVID-19. Study details: Sources were T cells, B-cell-depleted T cells, or PBMCs; the material itself was cDNA or gDNA.

CDR1 GTSNPN and CDR2 SVGIG come from the germline V gene (reference sequence). CDR3 length: 11 amino acids. The germline V and J ends were trimmed by 7 bases and 3 bases, with 9 bases remaining between them. All enrollees were roughly 18 to 100 years old and from fewer than 25 US areas. Self-reported history from a screening survey and questionnaire set each donor's cohort. The chain uses TRBV30 and TRBJ1-2; D possibly corresponds to TRBD1 (5 bases). Sequencing was done on a sample of PBMCs or T cells enriched from blood (not recorded which). The TCR sequence derives from a man aged 30 to 45 who had recovered from COVID-19. The CDR3, as DNA: TGTGCCTTAGGACAAGACTATGGCTACACCTTC. The encoded protein is CALGQDYGYTF.